These 8 T cell receptor beta chains came from one sample sequenced in a study of CD8+ T cells in alopecia areata. Treatment indicated: oral pan-JAK inhibitor, 5-10 mg twice daily. cDNA prepared by RNA extraction and subsequent reverse transcription served as the template for sequencing. Data came from immunoSEQ multiplex PCR; TCRdb stores just in-frame clones and leaves some out. The data show about 74,000 clones, about 30% seen once. The source was CD8+ T cells sorted from blood, collected at week 4, from a patient treated with tofacitinib. These receptors all stem from a human donor with alopecia areata.

The table lists this clone with a few counts. The chain recombines TRBV29-1 with TRBJ1-1; D gene ambiguous. Germline CDR1 and CDR2: SQVTM and ANQGSEA. V was cut by 6 bases and J by 2 bases, with 10 bases left in between. The CDR3 runs to 12 residues. CDR3 bases: TGCAGCGTCCCGGGCCCAAACACTGAAGCTTTCTTT. Its translation is CSVPGPNTEAFF.

This clone has more than one count but fewer than ten. Within the sample, other DNA sequences also encode this same CDR3. The J gene is TRBJ2-7, the V gene TRBV29-1; D not resolved. The CDR3 sequence is 11 residues long. Germline V CDR1 and CDR2: SQVTM, ANQGSEA. The V end lost 6 bases, the J end lost 2 bases, and 8 bases lay between the germline ends. CDR3 coding DNA: TGCAGCGTCGGCGGTGCCTACGAGCAGTACTTC. It specifies CSVGGAYEQYF.

This clone was detected only a few times. The chain joins TRBV29-1 to TRBJ2-7; D unresolved. There are 14 residues in the CDR3. Germline V gives CDR1 SQVTM, CDR2 ANQGSEA. The ends were cut back, 0 bases at V and 2 bases at J, with 11 bases in the middle. CDR3 nucleotides: TGCAGCGTTGAAGACTCCCTAGGAGCCTACGAGCAGTACTTC. Translating it yields CSVEDSLGAYEQYF.

This clone was detected a few times. The chain has TRBV7-8 and TRBJ2-2, with D perhaps given as TRBD1 or TRBD2 (5 bases each). This CDR3 is built from 16 residues. Trimming removed 2 bases at V and 1 base at J, with 11 bases between. Germline lookup yields CDR1 SGHVS and CDR2 FQNEAQ. The CDR3 coding sequence is TGTGCCAGCAGCTTATCTGGGGGTGGGAACACCGGGGAGCTGTTTTTT. Translated: CASSLSGGGNTGELFF.

The chain joins TRBV29-1 to TRBJ2-5, with a weak D call TRBD2 (7 bases). The CDR3 covers 12 residues. Germline CDR1 and CDR2: SQVTM and ANQGSEA. V was trimmed by 6 bases and J by 5 bases, leaving 13 bases between them. The CDR3 coding sequence is TGCAGCGTCGAGGGGGGGAATGAGACCCAGTACTTC. This encodes CSVEGGNETQYF.

The chain couples TRBV9 to TRBJ1-1; D is possibly TRBD1 (5 bases). Germline V gives CDR1 SGDLS, CDR2 YYNGEE. The CDR3 spans 14 residues. Deletions cut 0 bases from V and 5 bases from J, with 11 bases between. The DNA for the CDR3 is TGTGCCAGCAGCGTAGGTCCAGGGTTGACTGAAGCTTTCTTT. Translating it yields CASSVGPGLTEAFF.

Notes on this clone: A read error may account for a junction end that differs from germline. Other DNA sequences in this specimen translate into the identical CDR3. The rearrangement links TRBV7-9 to TRBJ1-2; the D gene is possibly TRBD1 (5 bases). Germline V gene lookup returns CDR1 SEHNR and CDR2 FQNEAQ (reference sequence). This CDR3 is 13 amino acids long. DNA of the CDR3: TGCGCCAGCAGCAGAGACAGACTGTTTGGCTACACCTTC. This sequence encodes CASSRDRLFGYTF.

The chain links TRBV4-1 to TRBJ2-7; tentative D call: TRBD2 (5 bases). The germline V gene has CDR1 MGHRA and CDR2 YSYEKL. Trimming pared 1 base from V and 3 bases from J, leaving 16 bases between. This CDR3 comprises 16 residues. The CDR3 here is CASSQVWSGGLYEQYF. Here the CDR3 DNA reads TGCGCCAGCAGCCAAGTATGGAGCGGAGGACTCTACGAGCAGTACTTC.